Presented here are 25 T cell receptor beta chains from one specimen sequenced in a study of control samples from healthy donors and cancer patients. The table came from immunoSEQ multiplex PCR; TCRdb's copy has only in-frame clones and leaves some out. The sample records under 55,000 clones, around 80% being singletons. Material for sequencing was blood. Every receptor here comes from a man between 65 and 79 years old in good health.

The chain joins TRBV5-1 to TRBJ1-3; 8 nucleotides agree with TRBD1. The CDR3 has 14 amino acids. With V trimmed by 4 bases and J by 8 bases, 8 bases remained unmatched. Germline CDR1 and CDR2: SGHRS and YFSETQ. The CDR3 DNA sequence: TGCGCCAGCAGCCAGCAGGGGACAGGAGACACCATATATTTT. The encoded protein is CASSQQGTGDTIYF.

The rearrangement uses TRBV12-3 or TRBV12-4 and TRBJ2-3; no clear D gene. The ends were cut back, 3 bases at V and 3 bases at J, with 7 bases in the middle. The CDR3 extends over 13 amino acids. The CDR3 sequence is CASSFQFTDTQYF. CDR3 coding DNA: TGTGCCAGCAGTTTCCAGTTTACAGATACGCAGTATTTT.

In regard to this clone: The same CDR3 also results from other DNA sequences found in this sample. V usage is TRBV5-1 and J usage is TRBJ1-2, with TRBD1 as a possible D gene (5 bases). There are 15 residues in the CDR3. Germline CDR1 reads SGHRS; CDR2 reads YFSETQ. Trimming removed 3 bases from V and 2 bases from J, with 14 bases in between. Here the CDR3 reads CASSWGGRSNYGYTF. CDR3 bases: TGCGCCAGCAGCTGGGGGGGTAGAAGCAACTATGGCTACACCTTC.

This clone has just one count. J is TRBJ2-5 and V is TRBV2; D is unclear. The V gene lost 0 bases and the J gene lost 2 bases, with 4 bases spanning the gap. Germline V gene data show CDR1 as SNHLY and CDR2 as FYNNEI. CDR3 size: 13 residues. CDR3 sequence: CASSEAEQETQYF. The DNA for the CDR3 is TGTGCCAGCAGTGAAGCAGAGCAAGAGACCCAGTACTTC. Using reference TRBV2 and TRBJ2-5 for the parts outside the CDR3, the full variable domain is EPEVTQTPSHQVTQMGQEVILRCVPISNHLYFYWYRQILGQKVEFLVSFYNNEISEKSEIFDDQFSVERPDGSNFTLKIRSTKLEDSAMYFCASSEAEQETQYFGPGTRLLVL.

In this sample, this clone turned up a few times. The CDR3 region has the DNA TGTGCCAGCGGTCGGTCCCCCCTTCCCCGCTGGGTTGAGACAGATACGCAGTATTTT. It codes for CASGRSPLPRWVETDTQYF. This chain links TRBV5-5 with TRBJ2-3; D unclear. V was shortened by 7 bases and J by 3 bases, with 30 bases between the two germline ends. The V gene's germline CDR1 is SGHKS and CDR2 YYEKEE (reference sequence). CDR3 size: 19 residues.

CDR3 amino acids: CATSRDRSLDEQFF. CDR3 coding DNA: TGTGCCACCAGCAGAGATCGCAGTTTGGATGAGCAGTTCTTC. The V gene is TRBV15, the J gene TRBJ2-1; D gene uncertain. Looked up from germline, CDR1 is LNHNV and CDR2 is YYDKDF (reference sequence). CDR3 size: 14 residues. V was cut by 0 bases and J by 8 bases, with 11 bases left in between.

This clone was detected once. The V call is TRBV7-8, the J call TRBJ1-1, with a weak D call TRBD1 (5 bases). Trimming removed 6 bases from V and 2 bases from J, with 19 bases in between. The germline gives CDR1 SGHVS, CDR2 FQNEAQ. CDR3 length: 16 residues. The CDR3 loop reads CASRGGRAAYNTEAFF. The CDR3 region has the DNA TGTGCCAGCAGGGGGGGACGGGCGGCCTACAACACTGAAGCTTTCTTT.

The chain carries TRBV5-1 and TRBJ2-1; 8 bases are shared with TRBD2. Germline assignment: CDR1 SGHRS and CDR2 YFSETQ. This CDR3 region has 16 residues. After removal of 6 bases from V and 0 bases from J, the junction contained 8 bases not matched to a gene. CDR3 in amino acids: CASKSGSANSYNEQFF. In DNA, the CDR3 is TGCGCCAGCAAAAGCGGGAGCGCGAACTCCTACAATGAGCAGTTCTTC.

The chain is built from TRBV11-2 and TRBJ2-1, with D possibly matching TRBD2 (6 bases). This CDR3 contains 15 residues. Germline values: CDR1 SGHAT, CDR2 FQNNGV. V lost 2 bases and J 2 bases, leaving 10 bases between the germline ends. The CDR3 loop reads CASSLMEGTYNEQFF. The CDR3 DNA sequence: TGTGCCAGCAGCTTAATGGAGGGTACCTACAATGAGCAGTTCTTC.

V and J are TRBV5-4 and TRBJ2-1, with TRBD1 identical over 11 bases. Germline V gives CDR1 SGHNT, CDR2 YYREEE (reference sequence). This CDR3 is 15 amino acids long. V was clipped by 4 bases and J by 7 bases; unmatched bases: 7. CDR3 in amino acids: CASSTGTGGFNEQFF. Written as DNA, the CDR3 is TGTGCCAGCAGCACTGGGACAGGGGGATTTAATGAGCAGTTCTTC.

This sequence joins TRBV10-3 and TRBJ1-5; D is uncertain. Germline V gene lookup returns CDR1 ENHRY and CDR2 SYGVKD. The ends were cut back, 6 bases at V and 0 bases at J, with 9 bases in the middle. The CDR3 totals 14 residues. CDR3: CAISEANSNQPQHF. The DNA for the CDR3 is TGTGCCATCAGCGAGGCAAATAGCAATCAGCCCCAGCATTTT.

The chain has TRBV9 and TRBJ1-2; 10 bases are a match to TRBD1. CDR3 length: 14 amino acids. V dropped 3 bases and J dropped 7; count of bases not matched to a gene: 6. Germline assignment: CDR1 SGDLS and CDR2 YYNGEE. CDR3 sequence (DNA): TGTGCCAGCAGCGATATTAGGACAGGGGGTGGCTACACCTTC. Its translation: CASSDIRTGGGYTF.

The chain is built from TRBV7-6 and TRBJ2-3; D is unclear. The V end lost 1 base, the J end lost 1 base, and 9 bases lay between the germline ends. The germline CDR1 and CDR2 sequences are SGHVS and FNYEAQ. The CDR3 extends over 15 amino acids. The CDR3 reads CASSLVAGGTDTQYF. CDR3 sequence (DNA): TGTGCCAGCAGCTTAGTAGCTGGGGGCACAGATACGCAGTATTTT.

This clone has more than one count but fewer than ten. CDR3 coding DNA: TGTGCCAGCAGCAAACGGACAGGAACAGATACGCAGTATTTT. Its translation: CASSKRTGTDTQYF. The V call is TRBV3-1 (or the pseudogene TRBV3-2), the J call TRBJ2-3, with 7 bases fitting TRBD1. Germline CDR1 LGHDT, CDR2 YNNKEL (reference sequence). The ends lost 5 bases at V and 3 bases at J; junction bases unmatched: 5. CDR3 length: 14 residues.

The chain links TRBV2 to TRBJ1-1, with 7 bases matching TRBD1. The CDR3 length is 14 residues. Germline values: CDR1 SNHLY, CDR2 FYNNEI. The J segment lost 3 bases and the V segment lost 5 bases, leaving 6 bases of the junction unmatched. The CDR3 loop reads CASSTGRGHTEAFF. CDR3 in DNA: TGTGCCAGCAGTACTGGTAGGGGGCACACTGAAGCTTTCTTT.

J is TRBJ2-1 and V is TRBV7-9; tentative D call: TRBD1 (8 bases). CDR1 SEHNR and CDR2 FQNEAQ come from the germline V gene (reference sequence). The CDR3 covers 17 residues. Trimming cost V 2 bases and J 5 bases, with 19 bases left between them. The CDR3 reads CASSLRGAGGAHNEQFF. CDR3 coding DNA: TGTGCCAGCAGCTTACGGGGGGCAGGGGGCGCCCACAATGAGCAGTTCTTC.

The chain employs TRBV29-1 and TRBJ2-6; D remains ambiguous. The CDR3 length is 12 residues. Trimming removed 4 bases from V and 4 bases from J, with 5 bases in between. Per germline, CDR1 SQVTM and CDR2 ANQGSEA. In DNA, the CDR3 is TGCAGCGTTGCTTCGGGGGCCAACGTCCTGACTTTC. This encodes CSVASGANVLTF.

In nucleotides, the CDR3 is TGTGCCACCAGCAGAGGGTTACAGAGCAATCAGCCCCAGCATTTT. Encoded protein: CATSRGLQSNQPQHF. The chain recombines TRBV15 with TRBJ1-5; D unresolved. CDR3 length equals 15 residues. Germline loops: CDR1 LNHNV, CDR2 YYDKDF (reference sequence). Trimming pared 1 base from V and 1 base from J, leaving 8 bases between.

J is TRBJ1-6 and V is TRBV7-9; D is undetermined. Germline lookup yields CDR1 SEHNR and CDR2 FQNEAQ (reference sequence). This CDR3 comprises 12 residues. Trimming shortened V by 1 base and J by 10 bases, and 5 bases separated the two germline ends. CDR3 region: CASSLGESPLHF. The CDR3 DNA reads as TGTGCCAGCAGCTTAGGGGAATCACCCCTCCACTTT.

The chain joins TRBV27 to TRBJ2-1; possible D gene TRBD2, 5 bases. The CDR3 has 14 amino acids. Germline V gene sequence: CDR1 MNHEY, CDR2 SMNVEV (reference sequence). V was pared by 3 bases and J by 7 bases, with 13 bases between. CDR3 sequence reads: CASSFSGSWNEQFF. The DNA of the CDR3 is TGTGCCAGCAGTTTCAGTGGGAGTTGGAATGAGCAGTTCTTC.

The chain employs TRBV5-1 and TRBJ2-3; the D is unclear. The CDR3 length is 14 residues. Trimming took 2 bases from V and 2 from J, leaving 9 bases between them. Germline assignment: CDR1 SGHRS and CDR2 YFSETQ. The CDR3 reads CASSFVLDTDTQYF. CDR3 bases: TGCGCCAGCAGCTTCGTGCTAGACACAGATACGCAGTATTTT.

The CDR3 sequence: CASRLGTGSLYEQYF. For the CDR3, the DNA is TGCGCCAGCAGACTCGGGACAGGATCTTTATACGAGCAGTACTTC. The gene calls are TRBV5-1 and TRBJ2-7; TRBD1 matches 8 bases. The germline gives CDR1 SGHRS, CDR2 YFSETQ. After removal of 5 bases from V and 4 bases from J, the junction contained 11 bases not matched to a gene. This CDR3 is 15 amino acids long.

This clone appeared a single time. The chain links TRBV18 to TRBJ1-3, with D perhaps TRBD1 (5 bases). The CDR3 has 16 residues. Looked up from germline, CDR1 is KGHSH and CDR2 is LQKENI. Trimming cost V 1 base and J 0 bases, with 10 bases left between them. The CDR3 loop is CASSPRGPSSGNTIYF. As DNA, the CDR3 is TGTGCCAGCTCACCACGGGGACCGAGCTCTGGAAACACCATATATTTT.

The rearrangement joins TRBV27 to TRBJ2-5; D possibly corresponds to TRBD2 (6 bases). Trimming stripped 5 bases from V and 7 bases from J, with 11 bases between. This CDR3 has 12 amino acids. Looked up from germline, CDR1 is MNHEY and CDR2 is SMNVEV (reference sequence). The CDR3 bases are TGTGCCAGCAGTCTGATCGGGGGGACCCAGTACTTC. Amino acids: CASSLIGGTQYF.

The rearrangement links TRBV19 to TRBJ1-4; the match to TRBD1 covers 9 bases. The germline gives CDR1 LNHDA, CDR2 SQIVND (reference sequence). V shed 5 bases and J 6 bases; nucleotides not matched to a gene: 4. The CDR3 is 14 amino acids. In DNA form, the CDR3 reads TGTGCCAGTAGTCTCCGACAGGGGGATGAAAAACTGTTTTTT. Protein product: CASSLRQGDEKLFF.